The sequence of this T cell receptor (beta chain) was determined in a study of CD8 T cells in Susac syndrome. Random hexamers served to reverse transcribe roughly 0.45 to 1 ug RNA. A single record per CDR3 protein comes from TCRdb applying MiXCR to the immunoSEQ multiplex PCR reads. The sample has 100,000 or so distinct CDR3 sequences, 92% seen once. Sequencing of TCR beta was performed on blood CD8+ and CD4+ T cells. The CD8+ and CD4+ T cells were isolated magnetically using a negative isolation approach, whereas the TEMRA cells were enriched by FACS. The sample taken for sequencing was CD4+ T cells from PBMCs. This TCR derives from a human donor in good health.

CDR3 DNA sequence: TGTGCCAGCAGCCCGTTGGTAGCGGGGGGCAAGTATTTT. It translates to CASSPLVAGGKYF. The chain employs TRBV7-3 and TRBJ2-3, with 10 bases matching TRBD2. Germline trimming cut 5 bases from V and 13 bases from J; bases unmatched to any gene: 9. Germline V gives CDR1 SGHTA, CDR2 FQGTGA. This CDR3 comprises 13 residues. Supplemented by reference TRBV7-3 and TRBJ2-3, the full variable domain reads GAGVSQTPSNKVTEKGKYVELRCDPISGHTALYWYRQSLGQGPEFLIYFQGTGAADDSGLPNDRFFAVRPEGSVSTLKIQRTERGDSAVYLCASSPLVAGGKYFGPGTRLTVL.